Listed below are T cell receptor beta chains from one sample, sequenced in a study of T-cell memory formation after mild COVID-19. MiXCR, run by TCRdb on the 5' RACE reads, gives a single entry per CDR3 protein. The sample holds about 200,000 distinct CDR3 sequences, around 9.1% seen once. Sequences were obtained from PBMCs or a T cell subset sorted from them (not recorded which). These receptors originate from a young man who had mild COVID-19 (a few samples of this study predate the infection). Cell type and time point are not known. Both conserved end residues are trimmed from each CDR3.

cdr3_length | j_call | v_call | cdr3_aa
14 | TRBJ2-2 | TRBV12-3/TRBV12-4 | ASSTTGRLITGELF
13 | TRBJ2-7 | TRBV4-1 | ASSQVTGAGYEQY
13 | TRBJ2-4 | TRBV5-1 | ASSLYGNPQNIQY
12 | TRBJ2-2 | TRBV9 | ASSSPGGTGELF
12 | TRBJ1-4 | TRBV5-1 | ASSLDRAEEKLF
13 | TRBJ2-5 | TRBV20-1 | SARWGRGHQETQY
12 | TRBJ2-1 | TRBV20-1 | SVTGGLSYNEQF
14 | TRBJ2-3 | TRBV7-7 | ASSLLPGGTSDTQY
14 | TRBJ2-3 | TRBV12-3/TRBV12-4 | ASSLRPGASTDTQY
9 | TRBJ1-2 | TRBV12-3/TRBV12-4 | ASSGGGGYT
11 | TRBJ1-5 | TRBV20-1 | SAKDREYPPQH
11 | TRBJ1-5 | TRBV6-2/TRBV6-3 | ASSSGPDQPQH
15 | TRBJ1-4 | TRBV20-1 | SARDGTVGGLNEKLF
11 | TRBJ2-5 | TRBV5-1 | ASSPGATETQY
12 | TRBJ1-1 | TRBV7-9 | ASSRTGPGTEAF
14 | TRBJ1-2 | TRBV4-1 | ASSQGLGVWADGYT
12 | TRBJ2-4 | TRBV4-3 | ASSTGTTKNIQY
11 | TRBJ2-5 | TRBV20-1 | SARGGRQETQY
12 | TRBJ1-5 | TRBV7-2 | ASSPTQGSLPQH
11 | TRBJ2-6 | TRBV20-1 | SAPSSGANVLT
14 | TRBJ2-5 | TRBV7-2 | ASSFSGGWGQETQY
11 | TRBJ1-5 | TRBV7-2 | ASSSTQWQPQH
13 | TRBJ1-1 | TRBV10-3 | AISEIDVTDTEAF
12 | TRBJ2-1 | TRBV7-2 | ASSATRNYNEQF
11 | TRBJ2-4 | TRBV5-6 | ASSWRDQNIQY
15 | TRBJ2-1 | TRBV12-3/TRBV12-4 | ASSLSSGGKTYNEQF
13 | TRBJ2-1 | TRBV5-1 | ASNRRGGLIDEQF
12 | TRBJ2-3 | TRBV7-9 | ASSAGLAPDTQY
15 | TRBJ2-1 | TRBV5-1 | ASSLAAGGRSYNEQF
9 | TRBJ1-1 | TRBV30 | AWKLDTEAF
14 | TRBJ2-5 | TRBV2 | ASSLQWVAGGPGQY
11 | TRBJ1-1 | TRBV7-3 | ASSPGWGVEAF
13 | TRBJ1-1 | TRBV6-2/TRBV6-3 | ASSQWGGDSREAF
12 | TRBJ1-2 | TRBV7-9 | ASSNRPWESGYT
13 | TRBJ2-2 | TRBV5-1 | ASSFSLVQAGELF
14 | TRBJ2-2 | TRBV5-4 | ASSLGQDANTGELF
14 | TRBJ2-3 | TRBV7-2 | ASSRGLAGSTDTQY
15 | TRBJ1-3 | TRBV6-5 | ASTAIRQGAPGNTIY
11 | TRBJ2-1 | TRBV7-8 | ASGSPTYNEQF
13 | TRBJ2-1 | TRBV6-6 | ASSAQAGGPNEQF
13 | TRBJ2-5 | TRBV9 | ASSGEGGIKETQY
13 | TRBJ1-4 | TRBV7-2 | ASSLTGSTNEKLF
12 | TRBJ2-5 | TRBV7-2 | ASSFGTIPGTQY
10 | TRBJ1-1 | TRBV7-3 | ASSGHYTEAF